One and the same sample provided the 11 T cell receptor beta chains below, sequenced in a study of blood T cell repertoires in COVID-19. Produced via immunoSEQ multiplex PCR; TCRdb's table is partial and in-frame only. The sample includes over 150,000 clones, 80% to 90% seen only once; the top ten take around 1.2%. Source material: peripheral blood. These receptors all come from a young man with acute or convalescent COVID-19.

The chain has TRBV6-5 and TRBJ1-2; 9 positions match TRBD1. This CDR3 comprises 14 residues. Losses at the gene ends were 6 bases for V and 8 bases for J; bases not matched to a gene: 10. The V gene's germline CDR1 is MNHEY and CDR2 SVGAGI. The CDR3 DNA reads TGTGCCAGCAGGCCTTGGGACAGGGAAGGAGGCTACACCTTC. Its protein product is CASRPWDREGGYTF.

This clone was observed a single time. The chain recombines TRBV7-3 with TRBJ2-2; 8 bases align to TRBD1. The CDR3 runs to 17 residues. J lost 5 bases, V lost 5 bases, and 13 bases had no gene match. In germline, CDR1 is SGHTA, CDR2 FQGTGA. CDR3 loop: CASSPTRTGTPTGELFF. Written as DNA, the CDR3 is TGTGCCAGCAGCCCTACCCGGACAGGGACCCCTACCGGGGAGCTGTTTTTT.

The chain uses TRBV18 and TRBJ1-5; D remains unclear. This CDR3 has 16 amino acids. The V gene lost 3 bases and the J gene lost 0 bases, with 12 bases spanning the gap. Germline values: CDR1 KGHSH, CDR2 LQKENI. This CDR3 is CASSPETVYSNQPQHF. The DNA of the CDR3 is TGTGCCAGCTCACCTGAAACAGTTTATAGCAATCAGCCCCAGCATTTT.

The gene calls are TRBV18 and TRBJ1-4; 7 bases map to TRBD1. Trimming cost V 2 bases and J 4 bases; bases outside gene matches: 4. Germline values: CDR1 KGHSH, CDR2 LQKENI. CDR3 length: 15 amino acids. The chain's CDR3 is CASSPNRGNNEKLFF. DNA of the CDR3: TGTGCCAGCTCACCAAACAGGGGAAATAATGAAAAACTGTTTTTT.

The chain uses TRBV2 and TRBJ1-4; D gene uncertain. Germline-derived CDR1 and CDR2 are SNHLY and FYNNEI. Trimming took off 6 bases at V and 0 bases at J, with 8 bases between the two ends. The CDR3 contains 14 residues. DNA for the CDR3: TGTGCCAGCAGCGTCCCCGCAACTAATGAAAAACTGTTTTTT. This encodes CASSVPATNEKLFF. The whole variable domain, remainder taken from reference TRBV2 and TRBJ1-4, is EPEVTQTPSHQVTQMGQEVILRCVPISNHLYFYWYRQILGQKVEFLVSFYNNEISEKSEIFDDQFSVERPDGSNFTLKIRSTKLEDSAMYFCASSVPATNEKLFFGSGTQLSVL.

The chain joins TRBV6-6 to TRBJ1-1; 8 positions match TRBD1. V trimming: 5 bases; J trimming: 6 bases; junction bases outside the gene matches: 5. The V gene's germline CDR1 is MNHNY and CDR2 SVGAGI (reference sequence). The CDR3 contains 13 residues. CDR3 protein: CASSGDRWAEAFF. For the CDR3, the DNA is TGTGCCAGCAGTGGGGACAGGTGGGCTGAAGCTTTCTTT.

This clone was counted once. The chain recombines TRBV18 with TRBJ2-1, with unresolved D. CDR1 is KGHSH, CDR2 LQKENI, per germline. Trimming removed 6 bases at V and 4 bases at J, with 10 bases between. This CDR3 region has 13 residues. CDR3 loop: CASSPLEYNEQFF. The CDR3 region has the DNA TGTGCCAGCTCGCCTCTAGAGTACAATGAGCAGTTCTTC.

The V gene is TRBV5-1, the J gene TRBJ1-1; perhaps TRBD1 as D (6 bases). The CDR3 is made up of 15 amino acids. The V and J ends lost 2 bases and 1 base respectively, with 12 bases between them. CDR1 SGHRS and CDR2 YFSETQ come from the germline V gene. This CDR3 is CASSFQGTRNTEAFF. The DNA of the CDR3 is TGCGCCAGCAGCTTTCAGGGGACCAGGAACACTGAAGCTTTCTTT. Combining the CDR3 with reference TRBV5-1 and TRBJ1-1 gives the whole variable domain KAGVTQTPRYLIKTRGQQVTLSCSPISGHRSVSWYQQTPGQGLQFLFEYFSETQRNKGNFPGRFSGRQFSNSRSEMNVSTLELGDSALYLCASSFQGTRNTEAFFGQGTRLTVV.

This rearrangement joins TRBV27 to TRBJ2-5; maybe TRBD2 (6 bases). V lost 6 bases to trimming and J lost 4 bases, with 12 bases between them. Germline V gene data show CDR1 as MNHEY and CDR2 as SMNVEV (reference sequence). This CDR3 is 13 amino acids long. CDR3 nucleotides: TGTGCCAGCAGGACTCTAGCGTCAGAGACCCAGTACTTC. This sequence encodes CASRTLASETQYF.

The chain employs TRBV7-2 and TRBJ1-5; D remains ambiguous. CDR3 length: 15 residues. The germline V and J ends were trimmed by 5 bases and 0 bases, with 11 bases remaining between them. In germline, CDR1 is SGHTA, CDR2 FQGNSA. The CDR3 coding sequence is TGTGCCAGCAGCACCAACAGTCATAGCAATCAGCCCCAGCATTTT. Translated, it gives CASSTNSHSNQPQHF.

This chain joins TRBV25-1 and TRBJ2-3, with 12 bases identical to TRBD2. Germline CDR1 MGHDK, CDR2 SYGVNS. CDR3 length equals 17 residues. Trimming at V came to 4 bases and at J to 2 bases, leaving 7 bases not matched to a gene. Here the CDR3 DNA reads TGTGCCAGCAGTGGTTGGACTAGCGGGGTGAACACAGATACGCAGTATTTT. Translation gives CASSGWTSGVNTDTQYF. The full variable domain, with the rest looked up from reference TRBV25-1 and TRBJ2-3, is EADIYQTPRYLVIGTGKKITLECSQTMGHDKMYWYQQDPGMELHLIHYSYGVNSTEKGDLSSESTVSRIRTEHFPLTLESARPSHTSQYLCASSGWTSGVNTDTQYFGPGTRLTVL.